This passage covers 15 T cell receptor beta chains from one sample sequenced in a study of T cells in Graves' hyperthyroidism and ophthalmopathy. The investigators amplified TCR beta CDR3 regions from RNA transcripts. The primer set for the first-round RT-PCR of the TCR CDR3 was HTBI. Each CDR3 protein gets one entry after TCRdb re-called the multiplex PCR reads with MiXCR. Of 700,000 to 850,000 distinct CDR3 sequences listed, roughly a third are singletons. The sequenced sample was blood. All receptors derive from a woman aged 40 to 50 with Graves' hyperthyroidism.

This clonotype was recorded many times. CDR3: CASRHSGGGEETQYF. CDR3 bases: TGTGCCAGCAGACATTCAGGGGGCGGCGAAGAGACCCAGTACTTC. The chain uses TRBV7-3 and TRBJ2-5; 8 nucleotides align to TRBD1. V gave up 6 bases and J gave up 3 bases; unmatched junction bases: 9. CDR3 length: 15 residues. Germline values: CDR1 SGHTA, CDR2 FQGTGA.

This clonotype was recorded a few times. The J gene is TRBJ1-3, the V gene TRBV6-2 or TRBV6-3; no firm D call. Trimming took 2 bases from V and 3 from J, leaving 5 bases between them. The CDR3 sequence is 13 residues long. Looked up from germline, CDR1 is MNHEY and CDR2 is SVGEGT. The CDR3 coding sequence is TGTGCCAGCAGTTACGACGGTGGAAACACCATATATTTT. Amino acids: CASSYDGGNTIYF.

The CDR3 loop reads CSVELAGGPDTGELFF. The DNA of the CDR3 is TGCAGCGTTGAGTTAGCGGGAGGGCCCGACACCGGGGAGCTGTTTTTT. The V gene is TRBV29-1, the J gene TRBJ2-2, with 11 bases matching TRBD2. Germline lookup yields CDR1 SQVTM and CDR2 ANQGSEA. V shed 3 bases, J shed 3 bases, and the junction held 6 bases outside the gene matches. This CDR3 is built from 16 residues.

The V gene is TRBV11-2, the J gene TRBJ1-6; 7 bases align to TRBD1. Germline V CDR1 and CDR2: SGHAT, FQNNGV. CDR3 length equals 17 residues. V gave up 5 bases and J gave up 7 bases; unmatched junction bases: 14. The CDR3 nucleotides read TGTGCCAGCAGCCAAGAAAAGACACAGGGGAGAAATTCACCCCTCCACTTT. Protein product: CASSQEKTQGRNSPLHF.

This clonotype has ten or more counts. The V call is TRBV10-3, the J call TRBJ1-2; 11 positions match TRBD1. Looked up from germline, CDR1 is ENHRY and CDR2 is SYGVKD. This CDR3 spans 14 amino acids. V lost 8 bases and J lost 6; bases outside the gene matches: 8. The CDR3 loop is CAIQEGTGGHGYTF. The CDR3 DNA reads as TGTGCCATCCAAGAAGGGACAGGGGGTCATGGCTACACCTTC.

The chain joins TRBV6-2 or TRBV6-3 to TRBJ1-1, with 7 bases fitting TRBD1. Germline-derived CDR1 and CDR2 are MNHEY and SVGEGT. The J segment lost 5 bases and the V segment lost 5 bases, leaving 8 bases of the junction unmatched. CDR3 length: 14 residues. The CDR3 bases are TGTGCCAGCAGTCCATACAGGGGAGGGACTGAAGCTTTCTTT. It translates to CASSPYRGGTEAFF.

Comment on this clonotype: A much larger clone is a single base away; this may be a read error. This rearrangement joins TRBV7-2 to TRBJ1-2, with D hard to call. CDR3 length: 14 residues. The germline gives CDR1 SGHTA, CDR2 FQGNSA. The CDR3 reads CATAVRGRVYGYAF. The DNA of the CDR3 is TGTGCCACCGCAGTGCGGGGAAGGGTCTATGGCTACGCCTTC.

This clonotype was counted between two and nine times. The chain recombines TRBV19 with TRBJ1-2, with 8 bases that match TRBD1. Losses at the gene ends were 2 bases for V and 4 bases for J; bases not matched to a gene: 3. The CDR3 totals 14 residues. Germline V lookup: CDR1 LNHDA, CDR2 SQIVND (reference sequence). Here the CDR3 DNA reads TGTGCCAGTAGTATACAGGGGGCCGGCTATGGCTACACCTTC. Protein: CASSIQGAGYGYTF.

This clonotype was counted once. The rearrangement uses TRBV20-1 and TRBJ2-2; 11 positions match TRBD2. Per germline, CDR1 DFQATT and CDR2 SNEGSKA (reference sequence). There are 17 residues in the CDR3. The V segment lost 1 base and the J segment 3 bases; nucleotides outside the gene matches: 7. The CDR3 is CSARGLAGIIDTGELFF. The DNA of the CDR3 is TGCAGTGCTAGAGGACTAGCGGGAATTATCGACACCGGGGAGCTGTTTTTT.

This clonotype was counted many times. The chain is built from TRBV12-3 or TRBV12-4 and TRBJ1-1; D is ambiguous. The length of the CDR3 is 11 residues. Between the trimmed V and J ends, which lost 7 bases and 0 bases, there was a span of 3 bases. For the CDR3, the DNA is TGTGCCAGCACCTTGAACACTGAAGCTTTCTTT. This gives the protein CASTLNTEAFF.

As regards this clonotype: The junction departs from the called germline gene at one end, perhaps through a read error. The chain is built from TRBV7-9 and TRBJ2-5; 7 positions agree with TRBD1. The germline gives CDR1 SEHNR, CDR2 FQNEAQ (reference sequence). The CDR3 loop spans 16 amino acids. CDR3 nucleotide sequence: TGTGCCAGCAGCCCATCGGAGACAGGGTCGGTGGAGACCCAGCACTTC. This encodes CASSPSETGSVETQHF.

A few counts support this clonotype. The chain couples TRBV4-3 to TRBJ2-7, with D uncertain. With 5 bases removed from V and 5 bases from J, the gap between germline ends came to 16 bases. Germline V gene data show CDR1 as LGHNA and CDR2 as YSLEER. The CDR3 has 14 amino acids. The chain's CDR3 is CASSATRDGNEQYF. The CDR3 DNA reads TGCGCCAGCAGCGCCACCCGAGACGGAAACGAGCAGTACTTC.

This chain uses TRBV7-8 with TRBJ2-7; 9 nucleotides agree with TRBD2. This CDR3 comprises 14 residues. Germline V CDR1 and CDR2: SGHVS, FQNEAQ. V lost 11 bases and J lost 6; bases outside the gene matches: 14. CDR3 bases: TGTGCCTGGAGTGGGGATAGCGGGAGTGTCGAGCAGTACTTC. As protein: CAWSGDSGSVEQYF.

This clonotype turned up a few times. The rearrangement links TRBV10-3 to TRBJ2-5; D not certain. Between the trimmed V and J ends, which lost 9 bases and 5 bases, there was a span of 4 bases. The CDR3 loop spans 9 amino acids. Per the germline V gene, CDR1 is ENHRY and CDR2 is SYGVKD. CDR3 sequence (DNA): TGTGCCATGGGGGAGACCCAGTACTTC. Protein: CAMGETQYF.

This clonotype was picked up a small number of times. The CDR3 DNA is TGTGCCAGCAGTTACCGGGAGGGGAACACTGAAGCTTTCTTT. Protein sequence: CASSYREGNTEAFF. V usage is TRBV12-3 or TRBV12-4 and J usage is TRBJ1-1; D remains unclear. CDR3 length equals 14 residues. V shed 4 bases and J shed 1 base, with 10 bases lying between them.